The clone carrying this T cell receptor (beta chain) has more than one count but fewer than ten. The PCR had 60 Vbeta and 13 Jbeta primers. Some clones are missing from TCRdb's copy, which holds only in-frame ones; the method was immunoSEQ multiplex PCR. This sample has 100,000 or so clones, with around three quarters found just once. CDR1 and CDR2 from the germline V gene are KGHSH and LQKENI. Trimming pared 7 bases from V and 0 bases from J, leaving 9 bases between. This CDR3 contains 13 residues. This record belongs to a study of cytomegalovirus exposure and HLA in healthy donors. Sequences were obtained from PBMCs. This receptor was taken from a woman in her forties or fifties in good health and CMV-seropositive. This chain uses TRBV18 with TRBJ1-1; weak D call: TRBD1 (5 bases). The CDR3: CASCGTMNTEAFF. CDR3 sequence (DNA): TGTGCCAGCTGCGGGACTATGAACACTGAAGCTTTCTTT.